This TCR beta chain was captured by sequencing in a study of cytomegalovirus exposure and HLA in healthy donors. Vbeta (60) and Jbeta (13) primers were used in the PCR. Sequenced by immunoSEQ multiplex PCR; TCRdb stores in-frame clones only, minus some. The sample holds about 190,000 clones; 79% are singletons and the top ten take about 1.5%. Per germline, CDR1 MNHNY and CDR2 SVGAGI (reference sequence). The CDR3 totals 15 residues. Trimming cost V 1 base and J 3 bases, with 11 bases left between them. The sequence came from a woman younger than 35 in good health and CMV-seronegative. Material: PBMCs. This chain uses TRBV6-6 with TRBJ2-3; D remains ambiguous. The chain's CDR3 is CASSYYALSTDTQYF. The DNA of the CDR3 is TGTGCCAGCAGTTACTACGCGCTTTCGACAGATACGCAGTATTTT.